The rows below give T cell receptor beta chains drawn from one sample of a study of beta chain features in type 1 diabetes. Generated by immunoSEQ multiplex PCR, the TCRdb table keeps only in-frame clones and is missing some. The table lists fewer than 200,000 clones, around 8% of them singletons. Sequences were obtained from central memory CD4+ T cells from blood. These receptors were collected from a man younger than 35 in good health. Both conserved end residues are trimmed from each CDR3.

v_call	j_call	cdr3_aa
TRBV5-4	TRBJ2-1	ASSPRLAVFYNEQF
TRBV4-3	TRBJ2-4	ASRQTLQGFEAKNIQY
TRBV27	TRBJ1-5	ASKQGPYQPQH
TRBV7-6	TRBJ1-1	ASSRLRGTEAF
TRBV4-1	TRBJ1-5	ASSQAGGRDRNQPQH
TRBV18	TRBJ2-6	ASSPPVVAGANVLT
TRBV5-1	TRBJ2-7	ASSEPYVYEQY
TRBV2	TRBJ1-1	ASIKARDTEAF
TRBV6-1	TRBJ2-2	ASRGTTGGIGELF
TRBV19	TRBJ2-5	ASSRQGQGRETQY
TRBV5-1	TRBJ1-2	ASSLGQGPSGYT
TRBV5-1	TRBJ1-1	ASGTGSSGTEAF
TRBV9	TRBJ2-2	ASSVGQGGTGELF
TRBV10-3	TRBJ2-2	AIRRESDTGELF
TRBV12-5	TRBJ2-3	ASAPLQGGADTQY
TRBV4-2	TRBJ1-5	ASSQGDRPEWGNQPQH
TRBV7-2	TRBJ2-7	ASSFQGGHEQY
TRBV2	TRBJ2-3	ASSEYRADTQY
TRBV5-4	TRBJ2-3	ASSPPFVPGTDTQY
TRBV30	TRBJ2-7	AWKTQPERTYEQY
TRBV11-2	TRBJ2-1	ASSLAQWTSGEQF
TRBV30	TRBJ2-1	AWSRGAYNEQF
TRBV14	TRBJ1-3	ASDMGPGNTIY
TRBV28	TRBJ1-1	ASRAHSDKNTEAF
TRBV28	TRBJ2-5	ASSSGTSGDQETQY
TRBV9	TRBJ2-5	ASSVSVQAGETQY
TRBV7-2	TRBJ2-3	ASSLTGQGGDTQY
TRBV7-3	TRBJ2-2	ASSQQIDTGELF
TRBV27	TRBJ2-1	ASSPGTGPYNEQF
TRBV7-3	TRBJ2-1	ASSSRREGANEQF
TRBV6-1	TRBJ2-5	ASRFRIVEETQY
TRBV7-8	TRBJ1-2	ASRESPGFDGYT
TRBV28	TRBJ1-4	ASSLAGTGSEKLF
TRBV5-1	TRBJ1-2	ASSLGDRTYGYT
TRBV10-3	TRBJ2-5	AISGGQEGETQY
TRBV5-5	TRBJ2-4	ASSTGTEIQY
TRBV5-8	TRBJ2-1	ASSPWLNQGNEQF
TRBV29-1	TRBJ1-1	SVGDRGGTEAF
TRBV25-1	TRBJ2-1	ASSDLGAADEQF
TRBV11-2	TRBJ1-5	ASSKDRNQPQH
TRBV29-1	TRBJ1-4	SVTSGANEKLF
TRBV7-9	TRBJ2-2	ASSLGGLAGWNTGELF
TRBV7-9	TRBJ2-3	ASTRTGVRPDTQY
TRBV7-2	TRBJ2-1	ASSLLGLAAEQF
TRBV7-2	TRBJ1-1	ASSFQGNTEAF
TRBV7-2	TRBJ1-5	ASSQDAGNQPQH
TRBV18	TRBJ1-2	ASSPALGQGNYGYT
TRBV29-1	TRBJ1-4	SVVRGNEKLF
TRBV2	TRBJ2-7	ASSDIAWGGEQY
TRBV7-2	TRBJ2-7	ASSSGLVRYEQY
TRBV18	TRBJ1-1	ASSPEQQNTEAF
TRBV7-9	TRBJ2-7	ASSLSGRGAYEQY
TRBV28	TRBJ1-5	ASSLGQLRKPQH